This TCR beta chain was sequenced for a study of cytomegalovirus exposure and HLA in healthy donors. Study observations and caveats: Reportedly, diagnosis of cytomegalovirus status by the classifier showed high specificity and sensitivity.

V gave up 5 bases and J gave up 10 bases, with 12 bases separating them. This CDR3 has 12 amino acids. Germline V lookup: CDR1 MDHEN, CDR2 SYDVKM. PCR employed 60 Vbeta and 13 Jbeta primers. Repertoires were generated with immunoSEQ multiplex PCR, while TCRdb's copy carries only in-frame clones and drops some. This sample has more than 100,000 clones, with roughly three quarters found just once. About this clone: Its antigen is unidentified.

Sample: PBMCs. The TCR sequence derives from an older woman in good health and CMV-seronegative. The J gene is TRBJ2-1, the V gene TRBV28; no reliable D call. This chain's CDR3 is CASSPPHSEQFF. In DNA, the CDR3 is TGTGCCAGCAGTCCCCCCCATAGCGAGCAGTTCTTC. Complete variable domain (other parts from reference TRBV28 and TRBJ2-1): DVKVTQSSRYLVKRTGEKVFLECVQDMDHENMFWYRQDPGLGLRLIYFSYDVKMKEKGDIPEGYSVSREKKERFSLILESASTNQTSMYLCASSPPHSEQFFGPGTRLTVL.